A single sample gave rise to the 10 T cell receptor beta chains below, sequenced in a study of cytomegalovirus exposure and HLA in healthy donors. The PCR ran on 60 Vbeta and 13 Jbeta primers. Repertoires were generated with immunoSEQ multiplex PCR, while TCRdb's copy carries only in-frame clones and drops some. The sample contains around 130,000 clones, 65% to 90% of which appear only once. The sample was PBMCs. The receptor source for this set is a man aged 18 to 30 in good health and CMV-seronegative.

The chain links TRBV11-2 to TRBJ2-3; weak D call: TRBD1 (5 bases). The V gene's germline CDR1 is SGHAT and CDR2 FQNNGV. With 5 bases removed from V and 11 bases from J, the gap between germline ends came to 17 bases. The CDR3 length is 13 residues. The CDR3 region has the DNA TGTGCCAGCAGCCACCTAGGGGAAAGGAAGCAGTATTTT. Amino acids: CASSHLGERKQYF.

The rearrangement links TRBV5-1 to TRBJ2-5, with D perhaps matching TRBD1 (6 bases). This CDR3 is built from 16 residues. With 1 base removed from V and 7 bases from J, the gap between germline ends came to 20 bases. Germline CDR1 and CDR2: SGHRS and YFSETQ. DNA for the CDR3: TGCGCCAGCAGCTTGACCGGGACACCCCGGGTGGGGACCCAGTACTTC. This codes for CASSLTGTPRVGTQYF.

V and J are TRBV9 and TRBJ1-1; D is uncertain. This CDR3 contains 11 residues. Trimming removed 4 bases at V and 2 bases at J, with 3 bases between. Germline V lookup: CDR1 SGDLS, CDR2 YYNGEE. The CDR3 sequence is CASSPNTEAFF. CDR3 in DNA: TGTGCCAGCAGCCCAAACACTGAAGCTTTCTTT.

Comment on this clone: Other nucleotide sequences in the sample specify the same CDR3. The chain has TRBV30 and TRBJ1-5, with D possibly TRBD1 on 5 matching bases. From germline, CDR1 is GTSNPN and CDR2 SVGIG (reference sequence). The CDR3 is 13 amino acids. Trimming shortened V by 0 bases and J by 5 bases, and 8 bases separated the two germline ends. As DNA, the CDR3 is TGTGCCTGGAGTGTAGGAGGGGATCAGCCCCAGCATTTT. Encoded protein: CAWSVGGDQPQHF.

The chain links TRBV29-1 to TRBJ1-1; 8 bases agree with TRBD1. The CDR3 is 14 residues long. Germline trimming cut 7 bases from V and 4 bases from J; bases unmatched to any gene: 11. CDR1 SQVTM and CDR2 ANQGSEA come from the germline V gene. The CDR3 nucleotides are TGCAGCGCCCTGGACAGGGTCTTAGCCACTGAAGCTTTCTTT. It translates to CSALDRVLATEAFF.

The chain joins TRBV6-1 to TRBJ2-7; D may be TRBD1 (6 bases). Trimming took 4 bases from V and 3 from J, leaving 10 bases between them. Per germline, CDR1 MNHNS and CDR2 SASEGT. The CDR3 is made up of 13 amino acids. This CDR3 is CASSVGGIYEQYF. In DNA, the CDR3 is TGTGCCAGCAGTGTAGGGGGAATCTACGAGCAGTACTTC.

The V and J genes are TRBV19 and TRBJ1-2; D may be TRBD1 (5 bases). The CDR3 extends over 15 amino acids. Germline CDR1 LNHDA, CDR2 SQIVND (reference sequence). The V and J ends lost 0 bases and 7 bases respectively, with 15 bases between them. In DNA, the CDR3 is TGTGCCAGTAGTATAGAAATGCAGGGTCCTTCTGGCTACACCTTC. This encodes CASSIEMQGPSGYTF.

The V call is TRBV19, the J call TRBJ1-6; no clear D. CDR1 and CDR2 from the germline V gene are LNHDA and SQIVND (reference sequence). The CDR3 sequence is 13 residues long. Trimming removed 5 bases from V and 5 bases from J, with 7 bases in between. CDR3 coding DNA: TGTGCCAGTAGTCCCGGGAATAATTCACCCCTCCACTTT. Translating it yields CASSPGNNSPLHF.

A few counts support this clone. This chain uses TRBV19 with TRBJ1-1, with D unclear. The CDR3 is 14 residues long. Germline V CDR1 and CDR2: LNHDA, SQIVND (reference sequence). CDR3 residues: CATTSGYSNTEAFF. The CDR3 DNA sequence: TGTGCTACTACGTCGGGGTACTCGAACACTGAAGCTTTCTTT.

This clone was seen only a few times. The chain links TRBV30 to TRBJ2-6; 7 bases are a match to TRBD1. The V gene's germline CDR1 is GTSNPN and CDR2 SVGIG (reference sequence). The ends lost 7 bases at V and 0 bases at J; junction bases unmatched: 9. There are 16 residues in the CDR3. CDR3: CALVGQTSSGANVLTF. CDR3 bases: TGTGCCTTGGTGGGACAGACGAGCTCTGGGGCCAACGTCCTGACTTTC.